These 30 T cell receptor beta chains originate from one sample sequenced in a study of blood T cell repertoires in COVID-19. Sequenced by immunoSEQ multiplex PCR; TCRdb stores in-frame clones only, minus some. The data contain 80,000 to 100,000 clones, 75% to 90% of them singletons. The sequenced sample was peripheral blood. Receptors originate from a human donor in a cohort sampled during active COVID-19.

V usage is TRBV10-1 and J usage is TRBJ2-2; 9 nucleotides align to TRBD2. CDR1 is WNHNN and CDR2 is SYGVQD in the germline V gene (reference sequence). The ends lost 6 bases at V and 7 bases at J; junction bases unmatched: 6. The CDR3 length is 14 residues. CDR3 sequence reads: CASRQLSGSGELFF. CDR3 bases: TGCGCCAGCAGGCAACTTAGCGGGAGCGGGGAGCTGTTTTTT.

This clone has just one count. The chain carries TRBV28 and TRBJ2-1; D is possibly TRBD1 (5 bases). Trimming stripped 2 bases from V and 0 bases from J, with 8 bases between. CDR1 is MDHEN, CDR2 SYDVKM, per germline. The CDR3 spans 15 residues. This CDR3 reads CASSLGQSSYNEQFF. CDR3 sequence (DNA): TGTGCCAGCAGTTTAGGACAAAGCTCCTACAATGAGCAGTTCTTC.

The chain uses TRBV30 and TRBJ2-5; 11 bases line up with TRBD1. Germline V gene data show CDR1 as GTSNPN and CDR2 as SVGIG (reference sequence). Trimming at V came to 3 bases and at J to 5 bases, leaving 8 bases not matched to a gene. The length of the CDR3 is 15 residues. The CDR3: CAWRAGQGARETQYF. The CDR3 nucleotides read TGTGCCTGGAGGGCCGGACAGGGGGCACGGGAGACCCAGTACTTC.

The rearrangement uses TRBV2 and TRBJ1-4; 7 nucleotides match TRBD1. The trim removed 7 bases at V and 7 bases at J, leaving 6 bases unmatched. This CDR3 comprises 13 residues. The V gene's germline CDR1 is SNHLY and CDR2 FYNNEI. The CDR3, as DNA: TGTGCCAGCAAGACAGGGAGAAGTGAAAAACTGTTTTTT. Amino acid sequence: CASKTGRSEKLFF.

CDR3 in DNA: TGTGCCAGCAGCTTAATCAGGGGCGCGTCCGGGGAGCTGTTTTTT. Translated, it gives CASSLIRGASGELFF. The chain combines TRBV11-2 with TRBJ2-2; D is possibly TRBD1 (6 bases). The CDR3 loop spans 15 amino acids. Germline loops: CDR1 SGHAT, CDR2 FQNNGV. V lost 2 bases, J lost 6 bases, and 13 bases lay in between. Filled out from reference TRBV11-2 and TRBJ2-2, the complete variable domain reads EAGVAQSPRYKIIEKRQSVAFWCNPISGHATLYWYQQILGQGPKLLIQFQNNGVVDDSQLPKDRFSAERLKGVDSTLKIQPAKLEDSAVYLCASSLIRGASGELFFGEGSRLTVL.

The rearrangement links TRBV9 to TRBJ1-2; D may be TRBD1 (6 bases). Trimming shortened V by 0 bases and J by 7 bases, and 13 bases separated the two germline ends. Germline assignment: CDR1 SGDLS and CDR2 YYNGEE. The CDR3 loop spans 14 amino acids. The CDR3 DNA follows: TGTGCCAGCAGCGTAGAAGCGGCAGGGGCTGGCTACACCTTC. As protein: CASSVEAAGAGYTF.

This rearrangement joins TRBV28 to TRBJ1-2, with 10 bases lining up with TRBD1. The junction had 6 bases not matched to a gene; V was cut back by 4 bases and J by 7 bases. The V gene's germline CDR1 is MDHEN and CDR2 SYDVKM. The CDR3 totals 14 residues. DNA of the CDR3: TGTGCCAGCAGTTCAGGACAGGGGGGACGTGGCTACACCTTC. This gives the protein CASSSGQGGRGYTF.

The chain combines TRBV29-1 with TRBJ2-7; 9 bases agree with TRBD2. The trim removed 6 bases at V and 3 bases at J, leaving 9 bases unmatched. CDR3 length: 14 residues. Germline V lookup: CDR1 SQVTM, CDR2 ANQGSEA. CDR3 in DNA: TGCAGCGTGACCCCGAGCGGGAGGATCTACGAGCAGTACTTC. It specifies CSVTPSGRIYEQYF.

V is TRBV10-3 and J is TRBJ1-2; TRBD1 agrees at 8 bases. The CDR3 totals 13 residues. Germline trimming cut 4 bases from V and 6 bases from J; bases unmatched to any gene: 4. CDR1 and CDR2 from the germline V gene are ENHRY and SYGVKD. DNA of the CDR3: TGTGCCATCAGTGCGGACAGGGAAAATGGCTACACCTTC. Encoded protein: CAISADRENGYTF.

Written as DNA, the CDR3 is TGTGCCAGCACCACCGGGACAGCGGTAACCGAGACCCAGTACTTC. It specifies CASTTGTAVTETQYF. V gene TRBV2 combines with J gene TRBJ2-5, with 7 positions matching TRBD1. The CDR3 is made up of 15 amino acids. V trimming: 7 bases; J trimming: 5 bases; junction bases outside the gene matches: 13. Germline V gives CDR1 SNHLY, CDR2 FYNNEI.

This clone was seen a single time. CDR3 residues: CASRGLEFNQPQHF. The DNA for the CDR3 is TGTGCCAGTCGGGGTCTCGAATTCAATCAGCCCCAGCATTTT. The chain couples TRBV19 to TRBJ1-5; D is ambiguous. CDR3 length: 14 amino acids. Trimming took off 8 bases at V and 3 bases at J, with 14 bases between the two ends. Germline V CDR1 and CDR2: LNHDA, SQIVND (reference sequence).

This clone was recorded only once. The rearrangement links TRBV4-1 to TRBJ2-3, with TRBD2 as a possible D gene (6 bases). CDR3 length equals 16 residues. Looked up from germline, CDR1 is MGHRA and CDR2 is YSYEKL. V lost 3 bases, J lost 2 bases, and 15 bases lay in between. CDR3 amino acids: CASSQDTGTLTDTQYF. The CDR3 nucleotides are TGCGCCAGCAGCCAGGATACCGGGACTCTCACAGATACGCAGTATTTT.

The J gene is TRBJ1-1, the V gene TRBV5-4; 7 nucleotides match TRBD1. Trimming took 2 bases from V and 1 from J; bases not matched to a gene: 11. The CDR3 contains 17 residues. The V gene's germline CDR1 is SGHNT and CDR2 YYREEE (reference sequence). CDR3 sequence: CASSLGRRTGRNTEAFF. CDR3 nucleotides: TGTGCCAGCAGCTTAGGAAGGAGGACAGGACGGAACACTGAAGCTTTCTTT.

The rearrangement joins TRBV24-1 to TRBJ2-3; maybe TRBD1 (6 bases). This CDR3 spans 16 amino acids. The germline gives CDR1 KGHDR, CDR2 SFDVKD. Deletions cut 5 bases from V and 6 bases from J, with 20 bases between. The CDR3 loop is CATSASGTSGSDTQYF. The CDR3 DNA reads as TGTGCCACCAGTGCCTCCGGGACATCTGGATCCGATACGCAGTATTTT.

CDR3 DNA sequence: TGTGCCAGCTCACCAGGCGGCTCTACCTACGAGCAGTACTTC. Translating it yields CASSPGGSTYEQYF. This chain joins TRBV18 and TRBJ2-7; D unclear. Germline CDR1 reads KGHSH; CDR2 reads LQKENI. This CDR3 spans 14 amino acids. V was trimmed by 2 bases and J by 2 bases, leaving 10 bases between them.

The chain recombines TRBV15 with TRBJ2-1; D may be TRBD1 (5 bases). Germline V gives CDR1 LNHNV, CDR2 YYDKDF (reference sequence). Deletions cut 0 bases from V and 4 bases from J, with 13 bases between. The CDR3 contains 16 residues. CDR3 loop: CATSRDGARRYNEQFF. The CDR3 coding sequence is TGTGCCACCAGCAGAGATGGGGCTAGACGATACAATGAGCAGTTCTTC. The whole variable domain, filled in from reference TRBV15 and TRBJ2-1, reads DAMVIQNPRYQVTQFGKPVTLSCSQTLNHNVMYWYQQKSSQAPKLLFHYYDKDFNNEADTPDNFQSRRPNTSFCFLDIRSPGLGDTAMYLCATSRDGARRYNEQFFGPGTRLTVL.

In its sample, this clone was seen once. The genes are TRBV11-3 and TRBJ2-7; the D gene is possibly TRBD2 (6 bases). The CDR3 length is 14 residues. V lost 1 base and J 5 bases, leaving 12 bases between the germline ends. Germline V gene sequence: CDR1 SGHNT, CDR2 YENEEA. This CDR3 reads CASSLGGIHDEQYF. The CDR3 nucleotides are TGTGCCAGCAGCTTAGGCGGGATCCACGACGAGCAGTACTTC.

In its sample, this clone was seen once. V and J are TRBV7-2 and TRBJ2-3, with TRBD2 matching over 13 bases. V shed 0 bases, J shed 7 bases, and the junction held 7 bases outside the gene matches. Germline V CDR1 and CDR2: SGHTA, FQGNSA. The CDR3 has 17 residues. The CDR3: CASSLARTSGSWNTQYF. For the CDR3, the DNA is TGTGCCAGCAGCTTAGCCCGGACTAGCGGGAGTTGGAATACGCAGTATTTT. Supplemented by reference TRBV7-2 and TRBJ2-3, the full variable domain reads GAGVSQSPSNKVTEKGKDVELRCDPISGHTALYWYRQSLGQGLEFLIYFQGNSAPDKSGLPSDRFSAERTGGSVSTLTIQRTQQEDSAVYLCASSLARTSGSWNTQYFGPGTRLTVL.

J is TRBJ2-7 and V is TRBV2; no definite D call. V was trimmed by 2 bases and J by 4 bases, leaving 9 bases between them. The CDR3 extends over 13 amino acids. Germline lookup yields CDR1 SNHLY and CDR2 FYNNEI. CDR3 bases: TGTGCCAGCAGTGAACTCCAAACATACGAGCAGTACTTC. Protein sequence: CASSELQTYEQYF.

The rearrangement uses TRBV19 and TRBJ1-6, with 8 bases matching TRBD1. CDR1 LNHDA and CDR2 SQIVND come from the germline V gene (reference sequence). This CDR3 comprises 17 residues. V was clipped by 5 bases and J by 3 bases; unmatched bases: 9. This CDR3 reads CASSSTGGTGYNSPLHF. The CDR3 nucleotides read TGTGCCAGTAGTTCGACCGGTGGGACAGGCTATAATTCACCCCTCCACTTT.

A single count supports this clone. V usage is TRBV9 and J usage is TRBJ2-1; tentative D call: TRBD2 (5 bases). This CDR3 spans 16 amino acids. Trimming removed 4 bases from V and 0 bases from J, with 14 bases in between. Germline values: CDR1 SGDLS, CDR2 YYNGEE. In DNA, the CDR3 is TGTGCCAGCAGCTACGGACTTTCCGACTCCTACAATGAGCAGTTCTTC. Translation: CASSYGLSDSYNEQFF.

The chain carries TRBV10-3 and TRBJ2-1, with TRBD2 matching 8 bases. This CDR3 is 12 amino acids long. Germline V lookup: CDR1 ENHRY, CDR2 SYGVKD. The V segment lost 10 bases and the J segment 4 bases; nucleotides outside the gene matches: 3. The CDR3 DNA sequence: TGTGCCAATAGCGGGGAATACAATGAGCAGTTCTTC. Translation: CANSGEYNEQFF.

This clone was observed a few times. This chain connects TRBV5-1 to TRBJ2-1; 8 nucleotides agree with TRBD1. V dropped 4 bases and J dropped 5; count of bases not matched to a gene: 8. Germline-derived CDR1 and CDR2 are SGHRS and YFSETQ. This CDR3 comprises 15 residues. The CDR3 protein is CASSLTGQGDNEQFF. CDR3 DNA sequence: TGCGCCAGCAGCCTAACCGGACAGGGTGACAATGAGCAGTTCTTC.

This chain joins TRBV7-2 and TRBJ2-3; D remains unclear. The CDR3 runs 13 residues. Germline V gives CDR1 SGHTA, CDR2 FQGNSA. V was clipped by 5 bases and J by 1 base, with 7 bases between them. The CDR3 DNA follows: TGTGCCAGCAGCCGAAGCCGCACAGATACGCAGTATTTT. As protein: CASSRSRTDTQYF.

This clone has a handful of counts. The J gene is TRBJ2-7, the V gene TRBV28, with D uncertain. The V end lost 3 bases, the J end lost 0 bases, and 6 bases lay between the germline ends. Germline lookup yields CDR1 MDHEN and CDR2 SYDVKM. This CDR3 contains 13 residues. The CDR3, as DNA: TGTGCCAGCAGTTTGGCACCCTCCTACGAGCAGTACTTC. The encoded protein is CASSLAPSYEQYF.

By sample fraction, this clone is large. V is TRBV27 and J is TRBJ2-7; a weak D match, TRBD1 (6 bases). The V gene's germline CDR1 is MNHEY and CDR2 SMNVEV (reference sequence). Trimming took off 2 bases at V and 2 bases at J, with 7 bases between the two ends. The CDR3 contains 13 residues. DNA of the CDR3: TGTGCCAGCAGTTTAAAGGGGGCCTACGAGCAGTACTTC. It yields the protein CASSLKGAYEQYF.

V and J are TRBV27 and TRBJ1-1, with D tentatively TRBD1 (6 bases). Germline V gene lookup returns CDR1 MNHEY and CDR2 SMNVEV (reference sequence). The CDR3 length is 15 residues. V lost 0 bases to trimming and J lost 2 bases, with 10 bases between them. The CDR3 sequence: CASSLSRQDNTEAFF. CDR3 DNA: TGTGCCAGCAGTTTATCCCGACAGGACAACACTGAAGCTTTCTTT.

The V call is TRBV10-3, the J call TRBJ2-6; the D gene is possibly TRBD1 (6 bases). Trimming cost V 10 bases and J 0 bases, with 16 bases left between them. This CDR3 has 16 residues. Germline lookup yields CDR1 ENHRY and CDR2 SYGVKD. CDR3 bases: TGTGCCACCCATGACAGGTTTAGCTCTGGGGCCAACGTCCTGACTTTC. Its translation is CATHDRFSSGANVLTF.

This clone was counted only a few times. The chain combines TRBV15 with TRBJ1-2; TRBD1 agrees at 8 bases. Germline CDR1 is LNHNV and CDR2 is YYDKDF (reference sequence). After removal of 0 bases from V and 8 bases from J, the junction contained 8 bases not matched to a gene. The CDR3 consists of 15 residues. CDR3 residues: CATSRDVQGAPGYTF. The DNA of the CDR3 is TGTGCCACCAGCAGAGATGTCCAGGGGGCGCCGGGCTACACCTTC.

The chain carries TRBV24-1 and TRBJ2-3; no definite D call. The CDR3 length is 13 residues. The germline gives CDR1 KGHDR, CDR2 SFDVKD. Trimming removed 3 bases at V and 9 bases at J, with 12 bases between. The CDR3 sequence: CATSDQALTTQYF. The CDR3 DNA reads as TGTGCCACCAGTGATCAAGCCCTTACGACGCAGTATTTT.